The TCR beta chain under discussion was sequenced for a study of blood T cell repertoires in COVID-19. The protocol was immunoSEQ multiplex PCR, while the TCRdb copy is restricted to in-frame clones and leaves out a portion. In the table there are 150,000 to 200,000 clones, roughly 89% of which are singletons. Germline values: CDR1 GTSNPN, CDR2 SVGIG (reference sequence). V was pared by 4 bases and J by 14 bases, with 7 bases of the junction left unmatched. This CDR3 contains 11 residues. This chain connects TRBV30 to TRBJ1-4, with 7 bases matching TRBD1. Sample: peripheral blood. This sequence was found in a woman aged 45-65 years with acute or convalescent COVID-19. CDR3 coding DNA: TGTGCCTGGAATGTGAGGGACAGTCTGTTTTTT. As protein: CAWNVRDSLFF.